This TCR beta chain comes out of a study of neoadjuvant anti-PD-1 for oral cavity cancer. Whole-study context: Most patients had three to four biweekly doses of 3 mg/kg nivolumab before resection. Non-progressing patients received a fourth nivolumab dose near day 43, then surgery on days 50-56. Notes on the study in general: TCR analyses covered only a few patients per response group.

Time point described: after neoadjuvant nivolumab, at surgical resection. Germline values: CDR1 SGHTA, CDR2 FQGNSA. The CDR3 has 13 amino acids. V lost 4 bases and J lost 4; bases outside the gene matches: 0. Details on this clone: The antigen is undetermined.

Sequencing used immunoSEQ multiplex PCR; TCRdb keeps in-frame clones, though not all of them. The data hold approximately 10,000 clones, with around 80% observed a single time. The V call is TRBV7-2, the J call TRBJ2-7, with TRBD2 matching over 11 bases. The receptor's source is a person aged 40 to 85 with oral cavity squamous cell carcinoma. The sample in question was PBMCs, obtained after nivolumab (anti-PD-1) treatment. CDR3 DNA sequence: TGTGCCAGCAGCTGGACTAGCGGGTACGAGCAGTACTTC. As protein: CASSWTSGYEQYF.